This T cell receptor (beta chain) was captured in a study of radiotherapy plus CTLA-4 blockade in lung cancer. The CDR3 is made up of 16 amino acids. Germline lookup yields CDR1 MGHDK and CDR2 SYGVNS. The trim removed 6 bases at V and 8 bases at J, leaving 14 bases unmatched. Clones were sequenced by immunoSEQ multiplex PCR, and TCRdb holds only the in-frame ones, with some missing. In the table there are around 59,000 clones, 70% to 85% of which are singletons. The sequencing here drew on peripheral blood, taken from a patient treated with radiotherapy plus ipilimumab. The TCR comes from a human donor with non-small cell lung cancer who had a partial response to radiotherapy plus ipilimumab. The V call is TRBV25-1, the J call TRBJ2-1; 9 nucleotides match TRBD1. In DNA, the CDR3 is TGTGCCAGCAGGCAAACCGGGACAGGGTTAGTCCATGAGCAGTTCTTC. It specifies CASRQTGTGLVHEQFF.